This T cell receptor (beta chain) was captured in a study of long-term antiretroviral therapy in people with HIV. This clone is medium-sized within its sample. No antigen is known for it. An immunoSEQ assay, version v3.0, was performed at survey level. Sequencing was designed to cover roughly 40,000-55,000 T-cell genomes in each sample. Produced via immunoSEQ multiplex PCR; TCRdb's table is partial and in-frame only. Among more than 20,000 clones listed, around 87% were seen once. Study results and caveats: Investigators report no available data on ART adherence, viral resistance or therapy changes.

The sequence was collected from a woman younger than 45 with HIV. The sequenced sample was unsorted PBMCs, obtained 1.9 years after starting antiretroviral therapy.

The CDR3 nucleotides read TGCGCCAGTTATGTCCTAGCCAAAAACATTCAGTACTTC. This translates into CASYVLAKNIQYF. V and J are TRBV10-1 and TRBJ2-4; D not certain. The CDR3 is made up of 13 amino acids. The germline V gene encodes CDR1 WNHNN and CDR2 SYGVQD (reference sequence). V lost 9 bases, J lost 0 bases, and 9 bases lay in between.